This T cell receptor (beta chain) was obtained from a study of T-cell reconstitution after alpha-beta-depleted transplantation in children. Ten or more counts support this clonotype. Preparation of the TCRbeta library involved a method that used unique molecular identifiers. From the PCR reads, TCRdb called clonotypes with MiXCR, one entry per CDR3 protein. This table has almost 500,000 distinct CDR3 sequences, about an eighth appearing once. The starting material was PBMCs from the stem cell graft donor, obtained from the stem cell graft. The source is a human donor who donated a stem cell graft to a child with combined immunodeficiency.

CDR3 coding DNA: TGCAGCGTTGGCGCCGGGGCCCCCACTGAAGCTTTCTTT. This sequence encodes CSVGAGAPTEAFF. The V call is TRBV29-1, the J call TRBJ1-1, with D perhaps matching TRBD1 (5 bases). Germline V gene lookup returns CDR1 SQVTM and CDR2 ANQGSEA. The CDR3 has 13 residues. The V end lost 4 bases, the J end lost 4 bases, and 13 bases lay between the germline ends.